Listed below are T cell receptor beta chains from one sample, sequenced in a study of identical twins. TCRdb reanalysed the 5' RACE reads using MiXCR and keeps one entry per CDR3 protein. The sample contains about 660,000 distinct CDR3 sequences, 8.6% of which appear only once. The same data also went into a second study, on yellow fever vaccine responses in identical twins.

The sample consisted of PBMCs. Source of these receptors: a woman under 30 in good health. CDR3s include the opening cysteine and the closing phenylalanine or tryptophan. A D gene is named only where the DNA matches it firmly. Size is stated for part of the rows, as once, few or many counts, or as a class when the clone is expanded.

clone_size j_call v_call d_call cdr3_aa cdr3_nt
NA TRBJ2-2 TRBV3-1 NA CASSRQPTSWGRTGELFF TGTGCCAGCAGCCGTCAGCCCACTAGCTGGGGGAGGACCGGGGAGCTGTTTTTT
many TRBJ2-6 TRBV12-3/TRBV12-4 NA CASRPQNSGANVLTF TGTGCCAGCAGACCGCAGAACTCTGGGGCCAACGTCCTGACTTTC
NA TRBJ2-7 TRBV4-1 TRBD1 CASSQTRDAGQAYEQYF TGCGCCAGCAGCCAAACAAGAGATGCGGGACAGGCCTACGAGCAGTACTTC
NA TRBJ2-3 TRBV10-3 NA CAIRRDATDTQYF TGTGCCATCAGGCGGGACGCCACAGATACGCAGTATTTT
NA TRBJ2-1 TRBV6-5 NA CASSYGVGGNEQFF TGTGCCAGCAGTTACGGGGTTGGTGGCAATGAGCAGTTCTTC
NA TRBJ2-6 TRBV21-1 NA CASSFHRQGSSGANVLTF TGTGCCAGCAGCTTCCACCGACAGGGTAGCTCTGGGGCCAACGTCCTGACTTTC
NA TRBJ1-1 TRBV15 NA CATSRERLSTEAFF TGTGCCACCAGCAGAGAAAGGTTGAGCACTGAAGCTTTCTTT
NA TRBJ2-3 TRBV2 NA CASSVGPGTDTQYF TGTGCCAGCAGTGTCGGCCCAGGCACAGATACGCAGTATTTT
many TRBJ2-5 TRBV20-1 NA CSAPGYRAETQYF TGCAGTGCTCCCGGCTACAGGGCAGAGACCCAGTACTTC
NA TRBJ2-7 TRBV27 NA CASRNFGASYEQYF TGTGCCAGCAGGAATTTCGGGGCTTCCTACGAGCAGTACTTC